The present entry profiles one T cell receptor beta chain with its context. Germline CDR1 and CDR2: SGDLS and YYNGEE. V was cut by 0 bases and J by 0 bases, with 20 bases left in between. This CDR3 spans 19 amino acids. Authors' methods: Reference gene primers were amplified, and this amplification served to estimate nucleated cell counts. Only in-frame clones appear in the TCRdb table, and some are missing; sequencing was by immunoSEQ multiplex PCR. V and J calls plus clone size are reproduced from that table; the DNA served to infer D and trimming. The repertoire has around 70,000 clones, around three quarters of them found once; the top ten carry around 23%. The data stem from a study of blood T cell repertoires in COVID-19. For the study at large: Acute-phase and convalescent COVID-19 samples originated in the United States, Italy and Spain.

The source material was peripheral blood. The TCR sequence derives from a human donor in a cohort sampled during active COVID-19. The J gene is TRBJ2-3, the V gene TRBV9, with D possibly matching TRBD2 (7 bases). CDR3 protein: CASSVGRGGGIASTDTQYF. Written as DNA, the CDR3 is TGTGCCAGCAGCGTAGGAAGGGGGGGTGGTATCGCTAGCACAGATACGCAGTATTTT.